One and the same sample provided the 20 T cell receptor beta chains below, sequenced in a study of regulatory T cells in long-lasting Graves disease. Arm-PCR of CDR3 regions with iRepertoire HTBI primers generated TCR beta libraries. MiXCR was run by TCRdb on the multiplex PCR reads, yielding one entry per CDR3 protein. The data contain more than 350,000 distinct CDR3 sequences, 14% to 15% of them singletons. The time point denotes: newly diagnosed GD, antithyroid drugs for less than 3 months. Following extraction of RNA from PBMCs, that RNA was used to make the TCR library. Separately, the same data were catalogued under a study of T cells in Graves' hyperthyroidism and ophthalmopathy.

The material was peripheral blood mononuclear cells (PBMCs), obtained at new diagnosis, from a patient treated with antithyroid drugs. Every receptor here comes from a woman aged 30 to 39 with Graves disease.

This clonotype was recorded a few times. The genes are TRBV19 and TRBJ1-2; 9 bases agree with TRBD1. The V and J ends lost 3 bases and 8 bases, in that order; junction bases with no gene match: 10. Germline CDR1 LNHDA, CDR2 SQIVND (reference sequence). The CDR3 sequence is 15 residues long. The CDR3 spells CASSIVTGGAGGYTF. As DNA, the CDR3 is TGTGCCAGTAGTATCGTGACAGGGGGTGCCGGGGGCTACACCTTC.

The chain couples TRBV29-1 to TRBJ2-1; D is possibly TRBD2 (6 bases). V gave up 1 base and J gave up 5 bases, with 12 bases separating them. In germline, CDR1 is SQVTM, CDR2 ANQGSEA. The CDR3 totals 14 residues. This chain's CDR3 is CSVEGTGGNNEQFF. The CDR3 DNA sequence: TGCAGCGTTGAAGGGACCGGCGGGAACAATGAGCAGTTCTTC.

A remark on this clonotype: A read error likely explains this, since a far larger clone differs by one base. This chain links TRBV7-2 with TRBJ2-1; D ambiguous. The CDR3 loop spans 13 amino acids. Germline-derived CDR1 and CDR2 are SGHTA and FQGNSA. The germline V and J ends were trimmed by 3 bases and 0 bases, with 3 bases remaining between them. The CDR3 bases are TGTGCCAGCAGCTTCAACTCCTACAATGAGCAGTTCTTC. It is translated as CASSFNSYNEQFF.

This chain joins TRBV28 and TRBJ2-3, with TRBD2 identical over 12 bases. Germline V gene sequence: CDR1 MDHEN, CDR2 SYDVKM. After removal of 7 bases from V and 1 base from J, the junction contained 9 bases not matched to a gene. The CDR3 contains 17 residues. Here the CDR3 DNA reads TGTGCCAGCACCCCCATGGGACTAGCGGGTCGCACAGATACGCAGTATTTT. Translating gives CASTPMGLAGRTDTQYF. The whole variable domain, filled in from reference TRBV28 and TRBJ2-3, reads DVKVTQSSRYLVKRTGEKVFLECVQDMDHENMFWYRQDPGLGLRLIYFSYDVKMKEKGDIPEGYSVSREKKERFSLILESASTNQTSMYLCASTPMGLAGRTDTQYFGPGTRLTVL.

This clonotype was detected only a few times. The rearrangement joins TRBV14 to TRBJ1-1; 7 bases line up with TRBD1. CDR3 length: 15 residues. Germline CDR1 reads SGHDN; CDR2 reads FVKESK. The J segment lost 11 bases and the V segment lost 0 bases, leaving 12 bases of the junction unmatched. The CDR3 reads CASSQDYWGRRGAFF. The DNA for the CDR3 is TGTGCCAGCAGCCAAGATTATTGGGGACGCAGGGGGGCTTTCTTT.

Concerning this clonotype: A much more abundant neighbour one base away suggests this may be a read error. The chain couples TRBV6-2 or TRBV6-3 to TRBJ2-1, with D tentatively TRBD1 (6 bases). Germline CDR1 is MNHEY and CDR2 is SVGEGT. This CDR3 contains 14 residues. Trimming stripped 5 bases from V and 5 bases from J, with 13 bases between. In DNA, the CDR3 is TGTGCCAGCAGTGAACAGGGTGGGAACAATGAGCAGTTCTTC. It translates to CASSEQGGNNEQFF.

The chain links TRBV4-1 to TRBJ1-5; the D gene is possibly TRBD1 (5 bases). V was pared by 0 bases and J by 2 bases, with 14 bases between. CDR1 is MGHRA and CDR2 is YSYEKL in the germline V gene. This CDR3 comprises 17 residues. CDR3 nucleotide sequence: TGCGCCAGCAGCCAAGATCTGATGGGGCTTGGCAATCAGCCCCAGCATTTT. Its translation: CASSQDLMGLGNQPQHF.

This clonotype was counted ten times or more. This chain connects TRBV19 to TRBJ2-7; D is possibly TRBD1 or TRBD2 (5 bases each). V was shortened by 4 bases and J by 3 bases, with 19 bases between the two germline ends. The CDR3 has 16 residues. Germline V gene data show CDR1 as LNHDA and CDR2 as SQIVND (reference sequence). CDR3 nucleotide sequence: TGTGCCAGTAGTAACGCGGACACTAGGTCGGGCTACGAGCAGTACTTC. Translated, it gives CASSNADTRSGYEQYF.

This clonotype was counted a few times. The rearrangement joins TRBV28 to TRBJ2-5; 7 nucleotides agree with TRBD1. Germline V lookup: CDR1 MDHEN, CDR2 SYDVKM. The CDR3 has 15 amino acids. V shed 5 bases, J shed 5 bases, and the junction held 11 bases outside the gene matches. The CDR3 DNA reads TGTGCCAGCAGTCCCCAGCAGACAGGGATGGAGACCCAGTACTTC. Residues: CASSPQQTGMETQYF.

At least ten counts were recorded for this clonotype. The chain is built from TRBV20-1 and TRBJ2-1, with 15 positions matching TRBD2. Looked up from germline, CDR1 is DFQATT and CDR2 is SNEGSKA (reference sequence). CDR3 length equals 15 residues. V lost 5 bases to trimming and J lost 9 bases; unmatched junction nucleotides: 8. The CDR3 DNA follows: TGCAGTGCTCCCCCGGGACTAGCGGGAGGTGGTGAGCAGTTCTTC. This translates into CSAPPGLAGGGEQFF.

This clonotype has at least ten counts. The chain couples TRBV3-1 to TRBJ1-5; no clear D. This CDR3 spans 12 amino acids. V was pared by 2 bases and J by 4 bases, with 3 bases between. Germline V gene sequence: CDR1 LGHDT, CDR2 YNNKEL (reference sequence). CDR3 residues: CASSQQNQPQHF. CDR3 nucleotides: TGTGCCAGCAGCCAACAAAATCAGCCCCAGCATTTT. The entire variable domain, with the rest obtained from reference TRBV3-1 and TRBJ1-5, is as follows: DTAVSQTPKYLVTQMGNDKSIKCEQNLGHDTMYWYKQDSKKFLKIMFSYNNKELIINETVPNRFSPKSPDKAHLNLHINSLELGDSAVYFCASSQQNQPQHFGDGTRLSIL.

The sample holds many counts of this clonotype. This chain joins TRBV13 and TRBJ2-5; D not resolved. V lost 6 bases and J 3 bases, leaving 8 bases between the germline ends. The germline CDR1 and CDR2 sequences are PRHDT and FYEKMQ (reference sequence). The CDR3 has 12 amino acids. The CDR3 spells CASSLTEETQYF. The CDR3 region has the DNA TGTGCCAGCAGTCTCACCGAAGAGACCCAGTACTTC.

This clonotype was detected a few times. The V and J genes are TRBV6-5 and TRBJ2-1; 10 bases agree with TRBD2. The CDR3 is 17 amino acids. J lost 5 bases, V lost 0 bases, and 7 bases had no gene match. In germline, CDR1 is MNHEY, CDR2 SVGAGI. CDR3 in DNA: TGTGCCAGCAGTTACTCGTGGACTAGCGGTGGGGACAATGAGCAGTTCTTC. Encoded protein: CASSYSWTSGGDNEQFF.

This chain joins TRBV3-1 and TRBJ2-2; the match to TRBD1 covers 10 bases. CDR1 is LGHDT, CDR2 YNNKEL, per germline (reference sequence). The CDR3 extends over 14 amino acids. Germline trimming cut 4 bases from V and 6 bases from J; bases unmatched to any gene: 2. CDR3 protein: CASSLGQGAGELFF. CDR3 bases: TGTGCCAGCAGCCTTGGACAGGGGGCCGGGGAGCTGTTTTTT.

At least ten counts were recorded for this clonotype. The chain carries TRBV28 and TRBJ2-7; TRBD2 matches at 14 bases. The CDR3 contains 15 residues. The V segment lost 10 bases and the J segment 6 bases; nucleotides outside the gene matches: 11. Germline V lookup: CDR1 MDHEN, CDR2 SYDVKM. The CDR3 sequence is CAIRGLAGGSVEQYF. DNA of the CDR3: TGTGCCATCAGAGGACTAGCGGGAGGTTCAGTCGAGCAGTACTTC.

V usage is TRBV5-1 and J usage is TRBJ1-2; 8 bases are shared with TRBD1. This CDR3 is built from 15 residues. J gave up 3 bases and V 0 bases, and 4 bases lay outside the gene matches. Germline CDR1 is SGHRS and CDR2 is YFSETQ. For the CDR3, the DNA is TGCGCCAGCAGCTTGGGGGACAGGACGGACTATGGCTACACCTTC. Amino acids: CASSLGDRTDYGYTF. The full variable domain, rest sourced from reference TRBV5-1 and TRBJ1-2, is KAGVTQTPRYLIKTRGQQVTLSCSPISGHRSVSWYQQTPGQGLQFLFEYFSETQRNKGNFPGRFSGRQFSNSRSEMNVSTLELGDSALYLCASSLGDRTDYGYTFGSGTRLTVV.

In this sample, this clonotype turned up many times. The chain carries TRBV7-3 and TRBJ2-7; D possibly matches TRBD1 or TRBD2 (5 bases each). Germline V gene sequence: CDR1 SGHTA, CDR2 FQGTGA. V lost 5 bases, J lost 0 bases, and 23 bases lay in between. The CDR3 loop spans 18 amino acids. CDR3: CASSASVLRGRSSYEQYF. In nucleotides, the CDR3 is TGTGCCAGCAGCGCCAGTGTGTTGAGGGGACGGAGCTCCTACGAGCAGTACTTC.

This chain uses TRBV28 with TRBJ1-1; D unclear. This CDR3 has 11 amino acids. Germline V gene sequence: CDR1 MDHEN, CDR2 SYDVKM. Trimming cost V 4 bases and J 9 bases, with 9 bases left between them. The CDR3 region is CASSSTPKAFF. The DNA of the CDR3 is TGTGCCAGCAGTTCGACCCCGAAAGCTTTCTTT. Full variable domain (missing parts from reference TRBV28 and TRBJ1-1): DVKVTQSSRYLVKRTGEKVFLECVQDMDHENMFWYRQDPGLGLRLIYFSYDVKMKEKGDIPEGYSVSREKKERFSLILESASTNQTSMYLCASSSTPKAFFGQGTRLTVV.

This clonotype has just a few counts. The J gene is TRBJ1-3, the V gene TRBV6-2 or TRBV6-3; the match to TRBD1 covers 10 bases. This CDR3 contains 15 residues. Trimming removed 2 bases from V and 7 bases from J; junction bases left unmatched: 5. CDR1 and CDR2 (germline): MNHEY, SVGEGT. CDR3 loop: CASSYPRDRGNTIYF. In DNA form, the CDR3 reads TGTGCCAGCAGTTACCCCCGGGACAGGGGTAACACCATATATTTT.

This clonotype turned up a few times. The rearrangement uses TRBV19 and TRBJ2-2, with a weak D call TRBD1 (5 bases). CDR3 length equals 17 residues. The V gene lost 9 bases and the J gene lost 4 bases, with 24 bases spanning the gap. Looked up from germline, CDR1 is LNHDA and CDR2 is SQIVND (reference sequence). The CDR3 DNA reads TGTGCCAGCCGGACACCGGCCAGGGTGTCCCTCACCGGGGAGCTGTTTTTT. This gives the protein CASRTPARVSLTGELFF.